This paragraph reports one T cell receptor beta chain. Its antigen is currently unknown. Assay: immunoSEQ multiplex PCR; the TCRdb copy retains only in-frame clones and omits some. The table shows approximately 160,000 clones, with roughly nine tenths occurring only once. The germline gives CDR1 ENHRY, CDR2 SYGVKD. J lost 5 bases, V lost 6 bases, and 8 bases had no gene match. The CDR3 loop spans 16 amino acids. These data come from a study of T cell responses to AZD1222 COVID-19 vaccine. General study findings and limits: Baseline serology detected seropositivity in only 5 to 7 AZD1222 recipients. Donors were largely white British and mainly female; clonal diversity was possibly underestimated.

This sequence joins TRBV10-3 and TRBJ1-6; 9 bases are a match to TRBD1. The source of this sequence is an adult who received the AZD1222 COVID-19 vaccine. This sample comprised peripheral blood, obtained 28 days after the second AZD1222 dose. CDR3 region: CAISPRGTGNNSPLHF. The CDR3 DNA is TGTGCCATCAGCCCCCGCGGGACAGGGAATAATTCACCCCTCCACTTT.